These T cell receptor beta chains were read from a single sample in a study of beta chain features in type 1 diabetes. The data were produced by immunoSEQ multiplex PCR, yet TCRdb's version contains in-frame clones alone and is incomplete. The sample carries 130,000 or so clones, less than 10% recorded once. Source material: central memory CD4+ T cells from blood. These receptors came from a woman between 40 and 50 years old in good health. Both conserved end residues are part of each CDR3. D genes are given only for firm matches. Expanded clones get a size class; other rows say once, few or many, or leave the size out.

clone_size: -
d_call: TRBD1
j_call: TRBJ2-2
v_call: TRBV19
cdr3_nt: TGTGCCAGTAACTCAGGGACAGGGGCCGGGGAGCTGTTTTTT
cdr3_aa: CASNSGTGAGELFF

clone_size: few
d_call: -
j_call: TRBJ2-3
v_call: TRBV5-5
cdr3_nt: TGTGCCAGCAGCTTAGACTATGAAGATACGCAGTATTTT
cdr3_aa: CASSLDYEDTQYF

clone_size: -
d_call: TRBD2
j_call: TRBJ2-2
v_call: TRBV4-2
cdr3_nt: TGTGCCAGCAGCCAAGTTGCGGGGGGCCGGACCGGGGAGCTGTTTTTT
cdr3_aa: CASSQVAGGRTGELFF

clone_size: -
d_call: TRBD1
j_call: TRBJ2-2
v_call: TRBV6-1
cdr3_nt: TGTGCCAGCAGTCGGGACAGGGGACTCGGGGAGCTGTTTTTT
cdr3_aa: CASSRDRGLGELFF

clone_size: few
d_call: -
j_call: TRBJ2-7
v_call: TRBV6-5
cdr3_nt: TGTGCCAGCAGTTATCAGGGGACCTCCTACGAGCAGTACTTC
cdr3_aa: CASSYQGTSYEQYF

clone_size: few
d_call: -
j_call: TRBJ1-2
v_call: TRBV4-2
cdr3_nt: TGTGCCAGCAGCCAGGTATCGGGGGTCACCTATGGCTACACCTTC
cdr3_aa: CASSQVSGVTYGYTF

clone_size: -
d_call: -
j_call: TRBJ2-7
v_call: TRBV13
cdr3_nt: TGTGCCAGCAGCTCACAGGGTACCTACGAGCAGTACTTC
cdr3_aa: CASSSQGTYEQYF

clone_size: many
d_call: -
j_call: TRBJ1-1
v_call: TRBV6-5
cdr3_nt: TGTGCCAGCAGACCTACCCATCAGGCGGGAGCTTTCTTT
cdr3_aa: CASRPTHQAGAFF

clone_size: few
d_call: TRBD2
j_call: TRBJ2-5
v_call: TRBV2
cdr3_nt: TGTGCCAGCAGAGGTTATAGCGGGGGGGCCCGAGAGACCCAGTACTTC
cdr3_aa: CASRGYSGGARETQYF

clone_size: -
d_call: TRBD1
j_call: TRBJ1-2
v_call: TRBV13
cdr3_nt: TGTGCCAGCAGCACTAGATTCGCCGGGACAGGGTCTGTCTACTATGGCTACACCTTC
cdr3_aa: CASSTRFAGTGSVYYGYTF

clone_size: few
d_call: -
j_call: TRBJ1-4
v_call: TRBV5-4
cdr3_nt: TGTGCCAGCAGCTTGTGGGCAATCCAAAGCGGGAATGAAAAACTGTTTTTT
cdr3_aa: CASSLWAIQSGNEKLFF

clone_size: few
d_call: TRBD1
j_call: TRBJ1-4
v_call: TRBV5-1
cdr3_nt: TGCGCCAGCAGCCGGGCGGACAGGAGTGACGAAAAACTGTTTTTT
cdr3_aa: CASSRADRSDEKLFF

clone_size: -
d_call: -
j_call: TRBJ1-1
v_call: TRBV5-4
cdr3_nt: TGTGCCAGCCACGATGACGGCGTATCCAGGTACACTGAAGCTTTCTTT
cdr3_aa: CASHDDGVSRYTEAFF

clone_size: -
d_call: -
j_call: TRBJ2-7
v_call: TRBV5-6
cdr3_nt: TGTGCCAGCAGCTTGGACTCGGCTAGAGAGCAGTACTTC
cdr3_aa: CASSLDSAREQYF

clone_size: -
d_call: TRBD2
j_call: TRBJ2-3
v_call: TRBV19
cdr3_nt: TGTGCCAGTAGTTCGGCTAGCGGGGGCACAGATACGCAGTATTTT
cdr3_aa: CASSSASGGTDTQYF

clone_size: -
d_call: TRBD1
j_call: TRBJ2-2
v_call: TRBV7-2
cdr3_nt: TGTGCCAGCAGCCCCAGGACAGGGGGACCAACCGGGGAGCTGTTTTTT
cdr3_aa: CASSPRTGGPTGELFF

clone_size: few
d_call: -
j_call: TRBJ1-2
v_call: TRBV7-8
cdr3_nt: TGTGCCAGCAGCCCCCGTAGGGGCCGGGTTGGCTATGGCTACACCTTC
cdr3_aa: CASSPRRGRVGYGYTF

clone_size: -
d_call: -
j_call: TRBJ1-6
v_call: TRBV7-2
cdr3_nt: TGTGCCAGCAGCTTAGCTGCGGGGGACTCACCCCTCCACTTT
cdr3_aa: CASSLAAGDSPLHF

clone_size: -
d_call: TRBD1
j_call: TRBJ2-7
v_call: TRBV7-6
cdr3_nt: TGTGCCAGCGCGAAGGGGACAGAATACCTAGAGCAGTACTTC
cdr3_aa: CASAKGTEYLEQYF

clone_size: -
d_call: TRBD1
j_call: TRBJ1-2
v_call: TRBV29-1
cdr3_nt: TGCAGCGTTAGGACAGGGTATGGCTACACCTTC
cdr3_aa: CSVRTGYGYTF

clone_size: few
d_call: -
j_call: TRBJ2-3
v_call: TRBV10-3
cdr3_nt: TGTGCCATCAAAGGTGGGGGCCGCACAGATACGCAGTATTTT
cdr3_aa: CAIKGGGRTDTQYF

clone_size: many
d_call: -
j_call: TRBJ2-4
v_call: TRBV2
cdr3_nt: TGTGCCAGCAGTCCCACAGGGGGGGAAAACATTCAGTACTTC
cdr3_aa: CASSPTGGENIQYF

clone_size: -
d_call: TRBD1
j_call: TRBJ1-1
v_call: TRBV13
cdr3_nt: TGTGCCAGCAGCACCGGGACAGGGGTTTCGAACACTGAAGCTTTCTTT
cdr3_aa: CASSTGTGVSNTEAFF

clone_size: few
d_call: -
j_call: TRBJ2-1
v_call: TRBV20-1
cdr3_nt: TGCAGTGCGGAGCTAGGAGCGAGGCAGTTCTTC
cdr3_aa: CSAELGARQFF

clone_size: few
d_call: -
j_call: TRBJ1-1
v_call: TRBV7-2
cdr3_nt: TGTGCCAGCAGCGCGCCTCCTATGAACACTGAAGCTTTCTTT
cdr3_aa: CASSAPPMNTEAFF

clone_size: -
d_call: TRBD1
j_call: TRBJ2-5
v_call: TRBV5-6
cdr3_nt: TGTGCCAGCAGCTTGCGGACAGGGGAAGGGGAGACCCAGTACTTC
cdr3_aa: CASSLRTGEGETQYF

clone_size: -
d_call: TRBD1
j_call: TRBJ2-3
v_call: TRBV6-1
cdr3_nt: TGTGCCACGTCGACCCGGGACAGGGGGACAGATACGCAGTATTTT
cdr3_aa: CATSTRDRGTDTQYF